This entry concerns a single T cell receptor beta chain. How the authors handled the data: Scientists estimated how many nucleated cells there were by amplifying reference gene primers. Here immunoSEQ multiplex PCR was the method, and the copy in TCRdb shows in-frame clones only, minus some. The DNA was the basis for D and trimming; V, J and clone size are from that table. The top ten clones hold 3.5% to 5% of a sample with roughly 230,000 clones, 89% of them seen once. This record comes from a study of blood T cell repertoires in COVID-19. In the study overall: Sources were T cells, B-cell-depleted T cells, or PBMCs; the material itself was cDNA or gDNA.

The CDR3 is made up of 14 amino acids. V lost 3 bases, J lost 9 bases, and 7 bases stayed unmatched. Germline V gene data show CDR1 as LGHDT and CDR2 as YNNKEL (reference sequence). This TCR came from a woman in her forties who had recovered from COVID-19. Sequenced material: peripheral blood. The chain carries TRBV3-1 (or the pseudogene TRBV3-2) and TRBJ2-3; the match to TRBD1 covers 9 bases. In DNA, the CDR3 is TGTGCCAGCAGCCACCTCGGACAGGGGAGGACGCAGTATTTT. It is translated as CASSHLGQGRTQYF.